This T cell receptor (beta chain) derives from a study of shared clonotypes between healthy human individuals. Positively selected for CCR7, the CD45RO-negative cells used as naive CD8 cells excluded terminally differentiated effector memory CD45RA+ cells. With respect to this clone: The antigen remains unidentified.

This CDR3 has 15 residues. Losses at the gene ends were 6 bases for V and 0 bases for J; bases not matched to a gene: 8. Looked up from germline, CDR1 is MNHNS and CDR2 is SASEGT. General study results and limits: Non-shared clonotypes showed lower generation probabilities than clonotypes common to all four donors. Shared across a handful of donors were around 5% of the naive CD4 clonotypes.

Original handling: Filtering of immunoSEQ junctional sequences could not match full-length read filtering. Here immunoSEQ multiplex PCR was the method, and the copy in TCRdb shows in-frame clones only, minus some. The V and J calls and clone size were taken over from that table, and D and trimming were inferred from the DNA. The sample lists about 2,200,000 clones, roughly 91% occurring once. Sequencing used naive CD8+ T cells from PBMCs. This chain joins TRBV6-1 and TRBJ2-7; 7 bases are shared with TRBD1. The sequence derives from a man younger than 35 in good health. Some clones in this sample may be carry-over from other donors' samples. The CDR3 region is CASRLATGSSYEQYF. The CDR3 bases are TGTGCCAGCAGACTCGCGACAGGGAGCTCCTACGAGCAGTACTTC.